The clone carrying this T cell receptor (beta chain) was seen ten or more times. Its antigen is unknown. This specimen belongs to a study of T-cell memory formation after mild COVID-19. Study as a whole: Most TCR clusters belonged to a single donor. Findings and limits, study-wide: The finding that pre-infection memory included some responding clones suggested that cross-reactive memory joined.

5'RACE, which relied on constant-segment primers, yielded TCR alpha and TCR beta cDNA libraries carrying sample barcodes and UMIs. Using its own MiXCR run on the 5' RACE reads, TCRdb lists one record per CDR3 protein. The sample lists a few hundred thousand distinct CDR3 sequences, around a sixth occurring once. Per germline, CDR1 SGHVS and CDR2 FQNEAQ. J gave up 2 bases and V 1 base, and 5 bases lay outside the gene matches. The CDR3 totals 16 residues. The sequenced material came from PBMCs or a T cell subset sorted from them (not recorded which). The chain is built from TRBV7-8 and TRBJ2-5; TRBD2 matches at 9 bases. This clonotype originated in a man aged 18 to 30 who had mild COVID-19 (a few samples of this study predate the infection). Cell type and time point are not known. CDR3 coding DNA: TGTGCCAGCAGCTTAGAGACTAGCGGACTGCAAGAGACCCAGTACTTC. Its translation is CASSLETSGLQETQYF. Based on the CDR3 plus reference TRBV7-8 and TRBJ2-5, the full variable domain is GAGVSQSPRYKVAKRGQDVALRCDPISGHVSLFWYQQALGQGPEFLTYFQNEAQLDKSGLPSDRFFAERPEGSVSTLKIQRTQQEDSAVYLCASSLETSGLQETQYFGPGTRLLVL.